The rows below give T cell receptor beta chains drawn from one sample of a study of blood T cell repertoires in COVID-19. The data were produced by immunoSEQ multiplex PCR, yet TCRdb's version contains in-frame clones alone and is incomplete. The sample lists 540,000 or so clones; less than 90% were seen once. The sample was peripheral blood. All receptors come from a woman between 45 and 65 years old with COVID-19, enrolled during active disease. The CDR3 runs from the conserved cysteine through the conserved F or W. The D gene is left open where the match is weak. Not all rows give a size; the values are once, few, many and, for expanded clones, a class.

-	TRBJ2-2	15	TRBV24-1	TRBD1	CATSDVMTGSGELFF	TGTGCCACCAGTGATGTCATGACAGGGTCCGGGGAGCTGTTTTTT
-	TRBJ1-4	14	TRBV27	-	CASTSGVANEKLFF	TGTGCCAGCACCTCGGGAGTCGCTAATGAAAAACTGTTTTTT
-	TRBJ1-2	15	TRBV11-2	TRBD1	CASSLDGFGQGGYTF	TGTGCCAGCAGCTTAGATGGGTTCGGACAGGGCGGCTACACCTTC
-	TRBJ1-2	12	TRBV5-8	-	CASSFRGYGYTF	TGTGCCAGCAGCTTCCGGGGCTATGGCTACACCTTC
-	TRBJ2-7	18	TRBV7-6	TRBD2	CASSLGVAGGSKSYEQYF	TGTGCCAGCAGCTTAGGGGTAGCGGGGGGATCAAAATCCTACGAGCAGTACTTC
-	TRBJ1-1	15	TRBV5-4	-	CASSPRRGETTEAFF	TGTGCCAGCAGCCCGAGACGCGGGGAGACCACTGAAGCTTTCTTT
-	TRBJ2-3	15	TRBV9	TRBD2	CASSVDPGGTDTQYF	TGTGCCAGCAGCGTAGACCCGGGGGGGACAGATACGCAGTATTTT
-	TRBJ1-5	14	TRBV5-1	-	CASSLRGGNQPQHF	TGCGCCAGCAGCTTAAGAGGAGGCAATCAGCCCCAGCATTTT
-	TRBJ2-7	12	TRBV5-1	TRBD1	CASSLAGGEQYF	TGCGCCAGCAGCTTGGCAGGGGGCGAGCAGTACTTC
-	TRBJ1-4	15	TRBV28	TRBD1	CASSLRTGENEKLFF	TGTGCCAGCAGTCTACGGACAGGGGAGAATGAAAAACTGTTTTTT
-	TRBJ1-3	14	TRBV6-5	-	CASSPDRRGNTIYF	TGTGCCAGCAGTCCCGACAGACGTGGAAACACCATATATTTT
few	TRBJ1-1	13	TRBV3-1/TRBV3-2	-	CASSQAGITEAFF	TGTGCCAGCAGCCAGGCAGGGATCACTGAAGCTTTCTTT
-	TRBJ1-2	15	TRBV4-1	-	CASSQPSGGRGGYTF	TGCGCCAGCAGCCAACCCTCCGGGGGGCGAGGCGGCTACACCTTC
-	TRBJ1-1	15	TRBV9	TRBD1	CASRSHTGGITEAFF	TGTGCCAGCAGATCTCATACAGGGGGTATAACTGAAGCTTTCTTT
-	TRBJ2-6	18	TRBV5-1	-	CASSPRDIDSSGANVLTF	TGCGCCAGCAGCCCCCGGGACATAGATAGCTCTGGGGCCAACGTCCTGACTTTC
-	TRBJ1-6	14	TRBV6-4	-	CASSDSTDNSPLHF	TGTGCCAGCAGTGACAGTACGGATAATTCACCCCTCCACTTT
few	TRBJ1-2	13	TRBV19	-	CASSILAGGGYTF	TGTGCCAGTAGTATACTGGCGGGAGGGGGCTACACCTTC
-	TRBJ2-3	14	TRBV18	-	CASSPGQPTDTQYF	TGTGCCAGCTCACCCGGACAGCCGACAGATACGCAGTATTTT
-	TRBJ1-5	16	TRBV2	-	CASSAPPTTGNQPQHF	TGTGCCAGCAGTGCCCCTCCAACCACAGGGAACCAGCCCCAGCATTTT
once	TRBJ1-2	13	TRBV6-5	-	CASLDGTEYGYTF	TGTGCCTCTCTTGACGGGACTGAGTATGGCTACACCTTC
-	TRBJ1-1	12	TRBV29-1	-	CSVEDSGTEAFF	TGCAGCGTTGAAGATAGCGGGACTGAAGCTTTCTTT
-	TRBJ1-2	14	TRBV28	-	CASLTPTGNYGYTF	TGTGCCAGCCTGACCCCCACAGGGAACTATGGCTACACCTTC
-	TRBJ1-4	15	TRBV5-1	TRBD1	CASTRQGATNEKLFF	TGCGCCAGCACTAGACAGGGCGCAACTAATGAAAAACTGTTTTTT
-	TRBJ2-7	14	TRBV7-2	-	CASSPGGPSYEQYF	TGTGCCAGCAGCCCCGGGGGTCCGTCTTACGAGCAGTACTTC
-	TRBJ2-2	15	TRBV5-1	-	CASSSVDRNTGELFF	TGCGCCAGCAGCAGCGTCGACCGGAACACCGGGGAGCTGTTTTTT
-	TRBJ2-7	16	TRBV7-2	TRBD2	CASSLSAAGASYEQYF	TGTGCCAGCAGTTTGAGCGCAGCGGGAGCCAGCTACGAGCAGTACTTC
-	TRBJ2-7	13	TRBV29-1	-	CSAVNPYDYEQYF	TGCAGCGCGGTCAATCCCTACGACTACGAGCAGTACTTC
-	TRBJ2-3	15	TRBV30	TRBD2	CAWSGELAVIHTQYF	TGTGCCTGGAGTGGCGAACTAGCGGTGATACATACGCAGTATTTT
-	TRBJ2-7	14	TRBV6-1	-	CASSEQLGVHEQYF	TGTGCCAGCAGTGAACAGTTAGGAGTTCACGAGCAGTACTTC
-	TRBJ1-1	16	TRBV6-2/TRBV6-3	-	CASSPTLTNMNTEAFF	TGTGCCAGCAGCCCTACACTAACTAACATGAACACTGAAGCTTTCTTT
-	TRBJ2-1	15	TRBV3-1/TRBV3-2	TRBD2	CASSPQRGGYNEQFF	TGTGCCAGCAGCCCCCAGCGGGGGGGGTACAATGAGCAGTTCTTC
-	TRBJ1-1	13	TRBV30	TRBD1	CAYNRGGDTEAFF	TGTGCCTATAACAGGGGTGGGGACACTGAAGCTTTCTTT
-	TRBJ2-3	15	TRBV10-3	-	CAISPQGNRTDTQYF	TGTGCCATCAGCCCCCAGGGGAACCGCACAGATACGCAGTATTTT
many	TRBJ1-2	14	TRBV14	-	CASSPSGATYGYTF	TGTGCCAGCAGCCCTTCTGGGGCTACTTATGGCTACACCTTC
once	TRBJ1-1	11	TRBV20-1	-	CSARDEGEAFF	TGCAGTGCTAGAGATGAGGGTGAAGCTTTCTTT
few	TRBJ1-1	14	TRBV3-1/TRBV3-2	-	CASSQATGNTEAFF	TGTGCCAGCAGCCAAGCCACAGGAAACACTGAAGCTTTCTTT
few	TRBJ1-2	13	TRBV18	-	CASSGYTGYGYTF	TGTGCCAGCTCAGGCTACACAGGCTATGGCTACACCTTC
-	TRBJ2-5	13	TRBV29-1	-	CSVGAGTQETQYF	TGCAGCGTTGGAGCAGGGACACAAGAGACCCAGTACTTC
once	TRBJ2-7	15	TRBV15	TRBD2	CATSRGRGGRNEQYF	TGTGCCACCAGCAGAGGAAGGGGAGGGAGGAACGAGCAGTACTTC
-	TRBJ1-1	13	TRBV2	-	CASSDPDSTEAFF	TGTGCCAGCAGTGATCCGGACAGCACTGAAGCTTTCTTT